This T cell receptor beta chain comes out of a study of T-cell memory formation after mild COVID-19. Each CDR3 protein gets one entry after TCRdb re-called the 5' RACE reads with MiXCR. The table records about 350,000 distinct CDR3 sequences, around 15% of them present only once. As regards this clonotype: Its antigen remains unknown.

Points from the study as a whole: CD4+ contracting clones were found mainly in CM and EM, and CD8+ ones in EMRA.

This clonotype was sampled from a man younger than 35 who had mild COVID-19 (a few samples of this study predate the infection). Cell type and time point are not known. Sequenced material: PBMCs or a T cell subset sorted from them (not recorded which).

As DNA, the CDR3 is TGTGCCAGCAGTTCACTAGGGGGCCCTTGGGAGCAGTTCTTC. It encodes CASSSLGGPWEQFF. V gene TRBV27 combines with J gene TRBJ2-1, with TRBD1 matching over 7 bases. Germline-derived CDR1 and CDR2 are MNHEY and SMNVEV (reference sequence). The CDR3 has 14 residues. V lost 4 bases to trimming and J lost 10 bases; unmatched junction nucleotides: 10.